This entry lists 24 T cell receptor beta chains sequenced from one sample in a study of regulatory T cells in long-lasting Graves disease. Building the TCR beta libraries relied on iRepertoire HTBI primers, and CDR3 regions underwent Arm-PCR. MiXCR was run by TCRdb on the multiplex PCR reads, yielding one entry per CDR3 protein. This sample carries 500,000 to 800,000 distinct CDR3 sequences, 30% of them seen once, and the ten largest clones take about 42%. The time point here: persistent/refractory GD, antithyroid drugs over 5 years with positive TRAb. PBMCs provided the RNA from which the TCR library was made. Sample: peripheral blood mononuclear cells (PBMCs), taken when the disease was refractory, from a patient treated with antithyroid drugs. Every receptor here comes from a female donor with Graves disease.

With respect to this clonotype: A much more abundant neighbour one base away suggests this may be a read error. This likely comes from a read error, as the CDR3 has no conserved phenylalanine or tryptophan at its end. The V gene is TRBV7-9, the J gene TRBJ1-2; TRBD1 agrees at 8 bases. The CDR3 runs 15 residues. V lost 1 base and J lost 4; bases outside the gene matches: 5. In germline, CDR1 is SEHNR, CDR2 FQNEAQ (reference sequence). The CDR3 DNA sequence: TGTGCCAGCAGCTTAGAGGCGGGACAGGCCTATGGCTACACCCTC. This encodes CASSLEAGQAYGYTL.

The chain links TRBV6-2 or TRBV6-3 to TRBJ1-5; TRBD1 agrees at 7 bases. Trimming cost V 8 bases and J 4 bases; bases outside gene matches: 5. CDR1 and CDR2 (germline): MNHEY, SVGEGT. CDR3 size: 13 residues. CDR3 sequence: CASLLTGNQPQHF. The CDR3 DNA reads as TGTGCCAGCCTCTTGACAGGGAATCAGCCCCAGCATTTT.

CDR3 DNA sequence: TGTGCCAGCAGCCAAGATAAACTAGCGCGGAACACCGGGGAGCTGTTTTTT. Translation: CASSQDKLARNTGELFF. The rearrangement links TRBV3-1 to TRBJ2-2; 7 bases match TRBD2. This CDR3 has 17 residues. Looked up from germline, CDR1 is LGHDT and CDR2 is YNNKEL (reference sequence). J was trimmed by 1 base and V by 0 bases; bases with no gene match: 5.

This chain uses TRBV5-1 with TRBJ1-1; D is ambiguous. CDR1 and CDR2 (germline): SGHRS, YFSETQ. This CDR3 spans 16 amino acids. V was shortened by 4 bases and J by 2 bases, with 18 bases between the two germline ends. CDR3 loop: CASSRDPNFSNTEAFF. CDR3 DNA: TGCGCCAGCAGCAGGGATCCGAACTTTAGTAACACTGAAGCTTTCTTT.

This clonotype was recorded many times. The chain is built from TRBV10-2 and TRBJ2-7; maybe TRBD2 (6 bases). The V end lost 2 bases, the J end lost 0 bases, and 17 bases lay between the germline ends. Germline V lookup: CDR1 WSHSY, CDR2 SAAADI. The CDR3 totals 17 residues. The CDR3 here is CASSEPNRGESSYEQYF. For the CDR3, the DNA is TGCGCCAGCAGTGAGCCCAACCGCGGGGAGAGCTCCTACGAGCAGTACTTC.

The chain uses TRBV12-3 or TRBV12-4 and TRBJ2-7; tentative D call: TRBD1 (7 bases). V lost 4 bases and J lost 3, with 31 bases in between. This CDR3 comprises 20 residues. The CDR3 is CASSSSTGVLGGPTIYEQYF. CDR3 nucleotide sequence: TGTGCCAGCAGTTCCTCCACAGGGGTCTTGGGGGGTCCTACCATCTACGAGCAGTACTTC.

The J gene is TRBJ1-2, the V gene TRBV19; the D is unclear. The CDR3 totals 13 residues. V was trimmed by 7 bases and J by 5 bases, leaving 14 bases between them. Germline CDR1 reads LNHDA; CDR2 reads SQIVND (reference sequence). As DNA, the CDR3 is TGTGCCAGTAACCAGGATGTGAGATATGGCTACACCTTC. Amino acids: CASNQDVRYGYTF.

The chain uses TRBV3-1 and TRBJ2-2, with D perhaps TRBD1 (6 bases). Trimming took off 6 bases at V and 7 bases at J, with 21 bases between the two ends. Germline loops: CDR1 LGHDT, CDR2 YNNKEL (reference sequence). The CDR3 is made up of 16 amino acids. In DNA form, the CDR3 reads TGTGCCAGCAGTCTCACATTAACGGGGACAATCGGGGAGCTGTTTTTT. This codes for CASSLTLTGTIGELFF.

This clonotype was observed a handful of times. The chain recombines TRBV30 with TRBJ1-1, with unresolved D. CDR1 GTSNPN and CDR2 SVGIG come from the germline V gene (reference sequence). V was pared by 3 bases and J by 10 bases, with 15 bases between. The CDR3 runs to 12 residues. The CDR3 DNA is TGTGCCTGGAGCCCCGACGGGGTATCAGCTTTCTTT. Its translation: CAWSPDGVSAFF.

This clonotype was detected only a few times. The chain uses TRBV29-1 and TRBJ1-1; no reliable D call. Germline CDR1 SQVTM, CDR2 ANQGSEA. Trimming pared 2 bases from V and 8 bases from J, leaving 6 bases between. The CDR3 runs 10 residues. The CDR3 spells CSVERQEAFF. DNA for the CDR3: TGCAGCGTTGAAAGGCAAGAAGCTTTCTTT.

The J gene is TRBJ2-7, the V gene TRBV18, with D perhaps TRBD2 (5 bases). This CDR3 has 13 amino acids. Trimming pared 3 bases from V and 7 bases from J, leaving 13 bases between. Germline CDR1 is KGHSH and CDR2 is LQKENI. Written as DNA, the CDR3 is TGTGCCAGCTCACCGGCGGGCCTAGGAGAGCAGTACTTC. This codes for CASSPAGLGEQYF.

In this sample, this clonotype turned up many times. This chain connects TRBV27 to TRBJ2-7, with 8 bases identical to TRBD2. The ends lost 1 base at V and 4 bases at J; junction bases unmatched: 3. The CDR3 runs 14 residues. The germline V gene encodes CDR1 MNHEY and CDR2 SMNVEV (reference sequence). The CDR3 coding sequence is TGTGCCAGCAGTTTATATGCTAGCGGGTACGAGCAGTACTTC. It is translated as CASSLYASGYEQYF.

This clonotype was seen more than once but under ten times. The J gene is TRBJ2-2, the V gene TRBV20-1, with a weak D call TRBD2 (5 bases). This CDR3 has 15 amino acids. CDR1 DFQATT and CDR2 SNEGSKA come from the germline V gene (reference sequence). The V end lost 6 bases, the J end lost 0 bases, and 14 bases lay between the germline ends. The CDR3 here is CSALVKRTNTGELFF. Written as DNA, the CDR3 is TGCAGTGCCCTTGTAAAGCGGACGAACACCGGGGAGCTGTTTTTT.

The chain uses TRBV12-3 or TRBV12-4 and TRBJ2-3; tentatively, D is TRBD2 (6 bases). This CDR3 contains 15 residues. Trimming removed 3 bases at V and 4 bases at J, with 14 bases between. This chain's CDR3 is CASSLGGASADTQYF. The CDR3 DNA is TGTGCCAGCAGTTTGGGAGGAGCGTCCGCAGATACGCAGTATTTT.

This clonotype was seen ten or more times. V and J are TRBV28 and TRBJ2-7; 9 bases line up with TRBD1. Unmatched junction bases numbered 9, after V lost 6 bases and J lost 0 bases. The CDR3 has 16 residues. Germline loops: CDR1 MDHEN, CDR2 SYDVKM. The DNA for the CDR3 is TGTGCCAGCAGCACGACAGGGGGTCCCAGCTCCTACGAGCAGTACTTC. Translating gives CASSTTGGPSSYEQYF.

The chain employs TRBV20-1 and TRBJ1-5, with a weak D call TRBD1 (6 bases). Between the trimmed V and J ends, which lost 3 bases and 5 bases, there was a span of 11 bases. The germline V gene encodes CDR1 DFQATT and CDR2 SNEGSKA (reference sequence). The CDR3 sequence is 13 residues long. The CDR3 nucleotides are TGCAGTGCTAGTCCAGGGGTTTATCAGCCCCAGCATTTT. Translation gives CSASPGVYQPQHF.

V and J are TRBV27 and TRBJ2-3; the match to TRBD2 covers 8 bases. Trimming at V came to 3 bases and at J to 1 base, leaving 3 bases not matched to a gene. The germline V gene encodes CDR1 MNHEY and CDR2 SMNVEV (reference sequence). CDR3 size: 15 residues. In DNA, the CDR3 is TGTGCCAGCAGTTTTGCGGGAGGAGGCACAGATACGCAGTATTTT. Translated: CASSFAGGGTDTQYF.

The chain uses TRBV5-1 and TRBJ1-1, with D unclear. The CDR3 loop spans 17 amino acids. Germline loops: CDR1 SGHRS, CDR2 YFSETQ. Trimming cost V 0 bases and J 1 base, with 16 bases left between them. The CDR3 sequence: CASSLGWAAPANTEAFF. The DNA of the CDR3 is TGCGCCAGCAGCTTGGGCTGGGCAGCGCCGGCGAACACTGAAGCTTTCTTT.

The chain recombines TRBV6-1 with TRBJ2-7; 10 bases agree with TRBD1. Germline loops: CDR1 MNHNS, CDR2 SASEGT. With V trimmed by 10 bases and J by 1 base, 4 bases remained unmatched. This CDR3 has 13 residues. The CDR3 reads CAIADRGSYEQYF. The CDR3 nucleotides are TGTGCCATCGCGGACAGGGGGTCCTACGAGCAGTACTTC.

The CDR3 loop is CSVRPLQETQYF. CDR3 DNA: TGCAGCGTTCGGCCCTTACAAGAGACCCAGTACTTC. V gene TRBV29-1 combines with J gene TRBJ2-5; no reliable D call. The CDR3 is 12 amino acids. V was shortened by 5 bases and J by 2 bases, with 9 bases between the two germline ends. Per germline, CDR1 SQVTM and CDR2 ANQGSEA.

V and J are TRBV12-3 or TRBV12-4 and TRBJ1-2; D gene unclear. The CDR3 is 13 residues long. V gave up 4 bases and J gave up 9 bases, with 15 bases separating them. The CDR3 is CASSYDTGGSYTF. The CDR3 bases are TGTGCCAGCAGTTACGACACTGGAGGAAGCTACACCTTC.

This clonotype occurred many times. CDR3 in DNA: TGTGCCAGCAGTGGGTCCGGGGAGCTGTTTTTT. Translation gives CASSGSGELFF. The chain couples TRBV2 to TRBJ2-2; no definite D call. Germline V gene data show CDR1 as SNHLY and CDR2 as FYNNEI. The ends were cut back, 4 bases at V and 6 bases at J, with 3 bases in the middle. There are 11 residues in the CDR3.

This clonotype occurred many times. This rearrangement joins TRBV28 to TRBJ2-7; D is ambiguous. Trimming pared 10 bases from V and 0 bases from J, leaving 22 bases between. The CDR3 extends over 16 amino acids. Germline V CDR1 and CDR2: MDHEN, SYDVKM. Here the CDR3 DNA reads TGTGCCACCGCACCCCGAGGCAGGCCTAGCTCCTACGAGCAGTACTTC. It is translated as CATAPRGRPSSYEQYF.

In its sample, this clonotype was seen many times. At one of its ends the junction is not consistent with the germline gene, which may arise from a read error. The chain uses TRBV6-1 and TRBJ1-2, with TRBD1 matching over 8 bases. The CDR3 has 14 amino acids. Germline loops: CDR1 MNHNS, CDR2 SASEGT. The CDR3 nucleotides are TGTGCCGGCAGTGAAGCCGGGACAGGCTATGGCTACACCTTC. Its protein product is CAGSEAGTGYGYTF.